This T cell receptor (beta chain) was found in a study of CD8+ T cells in alopecia areata. On the study more broadly: After 6 to 18 months of tofacitinib, follow-up continued 6 months off drug.

This clone occurred a few times. In germline, CDR1 is LNHDA, CDR2 SQIVND (reference sequence). The CDR3 spans 16 residues. V lost 6 bases and J lost 4; bases outside the gene matches: 11. Cell sorting on a FACSAria was used to separate CD4+ and CD8+ T cells from the PBMCs. Investigators isolated RNA and reverse transcribed it into cDNA to act as the sequencing template. Clones were sequenced by immunoSEQ multiplex PCR, and TCRdb holds only the in-frame ones, with some missing. The sample lists 150,000 to 190,000 clones; approximately 53% were seen once. This material consisted of CD8+ T cells sorted from blood, taken at week 0. This clonotype was obtained from a human donor with alopecia areata. The chain carries TRBV19 and TRBJ2-7; 11 bases are a match to TRBD1. CDR3: CASRGEPDRGQYEQYF. The DNA for the CDR3 is TGTGCCAGTAGAGGGGAGCCGGACAGGGGGCAGTACGAGCAGTACTTC.